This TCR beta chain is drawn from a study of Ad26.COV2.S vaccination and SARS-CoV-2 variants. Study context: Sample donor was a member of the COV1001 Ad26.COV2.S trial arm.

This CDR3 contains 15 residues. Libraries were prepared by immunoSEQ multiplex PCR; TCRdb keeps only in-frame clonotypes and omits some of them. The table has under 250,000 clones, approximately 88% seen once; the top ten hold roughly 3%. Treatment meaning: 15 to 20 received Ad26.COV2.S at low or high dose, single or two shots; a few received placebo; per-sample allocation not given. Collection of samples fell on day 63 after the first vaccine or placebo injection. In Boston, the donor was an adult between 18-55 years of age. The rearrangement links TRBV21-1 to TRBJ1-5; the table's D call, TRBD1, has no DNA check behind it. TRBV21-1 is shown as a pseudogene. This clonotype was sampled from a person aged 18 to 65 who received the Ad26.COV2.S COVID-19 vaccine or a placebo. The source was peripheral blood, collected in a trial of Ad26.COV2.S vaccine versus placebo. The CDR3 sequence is CASSKEPGSNQPQHF. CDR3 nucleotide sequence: TGTGCTAGCAGCAAAGAACCAGGGAGCAATCAGCCCCAGCATTTT.